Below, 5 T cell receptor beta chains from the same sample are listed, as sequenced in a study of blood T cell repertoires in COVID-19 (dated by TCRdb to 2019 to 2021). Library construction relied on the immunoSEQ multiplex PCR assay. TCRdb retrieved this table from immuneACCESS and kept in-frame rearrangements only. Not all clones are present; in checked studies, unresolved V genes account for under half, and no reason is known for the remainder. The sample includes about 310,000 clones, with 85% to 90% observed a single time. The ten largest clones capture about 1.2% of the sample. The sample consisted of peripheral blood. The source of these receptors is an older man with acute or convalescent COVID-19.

The CDR3 reads CASSQEGASETQYF. The CDR3 nucleotides are TGTGCCAGCAGCCAAGAAGGGGCCTCCGAGACCCAGTACTTC. The V call is TRBV4-2, the J call TRBJ2-5; possibly TRBD1 for D (5 bases). CDR1 LGHNA and CDR2 YNFKEQ come from the germline V gene. Trimming removed 0 bases at V and 5 bases at J, with 10 bases between. There are 14 residues in the CDR3.

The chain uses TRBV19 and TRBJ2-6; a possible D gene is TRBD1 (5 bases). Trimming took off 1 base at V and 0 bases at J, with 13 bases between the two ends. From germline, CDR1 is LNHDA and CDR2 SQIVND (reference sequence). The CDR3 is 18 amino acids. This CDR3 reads CASSIGGRDDSGANVLTF. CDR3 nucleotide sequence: TGTGCCAGTAGTATAGGGGGCAGAGATGACTCTGGGGCCAACGTCCTGACTTTC.

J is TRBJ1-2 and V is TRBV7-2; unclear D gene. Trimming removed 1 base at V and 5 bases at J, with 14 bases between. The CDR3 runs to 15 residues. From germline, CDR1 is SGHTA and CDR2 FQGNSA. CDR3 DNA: TGTGCCAGCAGCTTAGTTCCAAGGGAGCCTTATGGCTACACCTTC. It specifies CASSLVPREPYGYTF. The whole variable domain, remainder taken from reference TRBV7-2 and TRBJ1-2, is GAGVSQSPSNKVTEKGKDVELRCDPISGHTALYWYRQSLGQGLEFLIYFQGNSAPDKSGLPSDRFSAERTGGSVSTLTIQRTQQEDSAVYLCASSLVPREPYGYTFGSGTRLTVV.

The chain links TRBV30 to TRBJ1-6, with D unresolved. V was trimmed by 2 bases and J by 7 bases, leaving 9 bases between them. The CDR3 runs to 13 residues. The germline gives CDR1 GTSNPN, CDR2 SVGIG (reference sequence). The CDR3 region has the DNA TGTGCCTGGAGTCTACAGTCCAATTCACCCCTCCACTTT. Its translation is CAWSLQSNSPLHF.

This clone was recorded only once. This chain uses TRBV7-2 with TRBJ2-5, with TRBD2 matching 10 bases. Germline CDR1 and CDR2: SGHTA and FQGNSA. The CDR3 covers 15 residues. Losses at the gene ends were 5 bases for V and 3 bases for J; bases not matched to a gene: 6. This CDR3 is CASSAYGLAEETQYF. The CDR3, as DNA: TGTGCCAGCAGCGCTTACGGACTAGCGGAAGAGACCCAGTACTTC.